Shown below are 11 T cell receptor beta chains from a single sample sequenced in a study of T cells expressing NK-cell markers. TCRdb reworked the 5' RACE reads into one entry per CDR3 protein, no DNA. In all, the sample yields about 440,000 distinct CDR3 sequences. The sequenced sample was blood T cells: a sorted CD56 or NKG2C T cell subset, CD4+ or CD8+ T cells, or bulk PBMC T cells (not recorded which). These receptors were collected from a woman between 18 and 70 years old in good health.

J is TRBJ1-1 and V is TRBV7-9. The CDR3 contains 15 residues. Germline V lookup: CDR1 SEHNR, CDR2 FQNEAQ (reference sequence). The CDR3 sequence is CASLRDGIMNTEAFF. Together with reference TRBV7-9 and TRBJ1-1, the CDR3 gives the full variable domain: DTGVSQNPRHKITKRGQNVTFRCDPISEHNRLYWYRQTLGQGPEFLTYFQNEAQLEKSRLLSDRFSAERPKGSFSTLEIQRTEQGDSAMYLCASLRDGIMNTEAFFGQGTRLTVV.

The chain uses TRBV9 and TRBJ2-5; the D gene TCRdb calls, TRBD1, cannot be checked with no DNA. CDR3 length: 17 residues. Germline V lookup: CDR1 SGDLS, CDR2 YYNGEE. The CDR3 sequence: CASSVGTGWGLEETQYF.

The chain combines TRBV30 with TRBJ2-1; TCRdb's D call of TRBD1 is untestable without DNA. The germline CDR1 and CDR2 sequences are GTSNPN and SVGIG (reference sequence). The CDR3 has 13 residues. The CDR3 protein is CAWGQGADNEQFF. Together with reference TRBV30 and TRBJ2-1, the CDR3 gives the full variable domain: SQTIHQWPATLVQPVGSPLSLECTVEGTSNPNLYWYRQAAGRGLQLLFYSVGIGQISSEVPQNLSASRPQDRQFILSSKKLLLSDSGFYLCAWGQGADNEQFFGPGTRLTVL.

This rearrangement joins TRBV5-4 to TRBJ2-3. Germline lookup yields CDR1 SGHNT and CDR2 YYREEE (reference sequence). This CDR3 has 15 amino acids. CDR3: CASSLTVEFTDTQYF.

The chain is built from TRBV7-8 and TRBJ2-3; with no DNA, the TCRdb D assignment of TRBD1 cannot be verified. This CDR3 has 17 residues. Germline V gives CDR1 SGHVS, CDR2 FQNEAQ. The CDR3 sequence is CASSREWERGGTDTQYF.

The rearrangement links TRBV6-6 to TRBJ1-5. The germline CDR1 and CDR2 sequences are MNHNY and SVGAGI (reference sequence). This CDR3 contains 13 residues. The CDR3 sequence: CASSYVSNQPQHF.

The chain carries TRBV6-5 and TRBJ1-2; without DNA, the TCRdb call of TRBD1 cannot be checked. CDR1 and CDR2 (germline): MNHEY, SVGAGI. This CDR3 contains 15 residues. The chain's CDR3 is CASSYSNPGTHGYTF.

The chain employs TRBV4-2 and TRBJ2-6. Germline lookup yields CDR1 LGHNA and CDR2 YNFKEQ. This CDR3 is 15 amino acids long. The CDR3 reads CASSPEGSGANVLTF.

V usage is TRBV7-3 and J usage is TRBJ2-3. CDR1 is SGHTA, CDR2 FQGTGA, per germline. This CDR3 is 13 amino acids long. CDR3 sequence: CASSSSALDTQYF.

The chain joins TRBV7-3 to TRBJ2-1; the D call of TRBD2 rests on TCRdb alone, since no DNA is present to check it. Germline V gene sequence: CDR1 SGHTA, CDR2 FQGTGA. The CDR3 is 15 amino acids. CDR3 sequence reads: CASSHTDGGYNEQFF. Complete variable domain (other parts from reference TRBV7-3 and TRBJ2-1): GAGVSQTPSNKVTEKGKYVELRCDPISGHTALYWYRQSLGQGPEFLIYFQGTGAADDSGLPNDRFFAVRPEGSVSTLKIQRTERGDSAVYLCASSHTDGGYNEQFFGPGTRLTVL.

The chain couples TRBV15 to TRBJ2-1; TCRdb proposes TRBD2, but this gene call is untestable without DNA. The CDR3 contains 15 residues. The germline CDR1 and CDR2 sequences are LNHNV and YYDKDF (reference sequence). The CDR3: CATSRTRTSFNEQFF.